The next 9 T cell receptor beta chains were all read from a single sample in a study of naive and memory T cell subsets. Two oligonucleotides, mixed equimolar, formed the beta constant-region primer covering TRBC1 and TRBC2. TCRdb reprocessed the UMI-ligation and nested PCR reads via MiXCR and lists one record per CDR3 protein. The sample lists roughly 40,000 distinct CDR3 sequences; roughly 14% were seen once. The sequencing input was effector memory CD4+ T cells from blood. The subset here: effector memory, CD45RA- CD27-. Receptors originate from a human donor in good health.

This clonotype came up a few times. This chain uses TRBV11-2 with TRBJ2-7, with TRBD2 matching 9 bases. Germline CDR1 and CDR2: SGHAT and FQNNGV. V lost 6 bases and J lost 3; bases outside the gene matches: 12. This CDR3 has 16 residues. CDR3 in amino acids: CASSRKASSGNYEQYF. The CDR3 DNA follows: TGTGCCAGCAGTCGTAAAGCGTCTAGCGGGAACTACGAGCAGTACTTC.

V gene TRBV28 combines with J gene TRBJ1-2; D gene unclear. The V gene's germline CDR1 is MDHEN and CDR2 SYDVKM. Between the trimmed V and J ends, which lost 3 bases and 5 bases, there was a span of 7 bases. The CDR3 is made up of 12 amino acids. CDR3 protein: CASSFQRYGYTF. In nucleotides, the CDR3 is TGTGCCAGCAGTTTCCAGAGATATGGCTACACCTTC.

This clonotype was seen a handful of times. V and J are TRBV6-1 and TRBJ2-2; D is unresolved. Per the germline V gene, CDR1 is MNHNS and CDR2 is SASEGT. There are 13 residues in the CDR3. Trimming pared 7 bases from V and 4 bases from J, leaving 10 bases between. CDR3 DNA sequence: TGTGCCAGCAATTTCCAAGGCACCGGGGAGCTGTTTTTT. Amino acids: CASNFQGTGELFF.

The rearrangement uses TRBV7-2 and TRBJ2-7, with TRBD2 as a possible D gene (7 bases). V was shortened by 1 base and J by 2 bases, with 9 bases between the two germline ends. The CDR3 length is 14 residues. In germline, CDR1 is SGHTA, CDR2 FQGNSA. The chain's CDR3 is CASSLEGGAYEQYF. The CDR3 nucleotides are TGTGCCAGCAGCTTAGAAGGGGGGGCCTACGAGCAGTACTTC. The full variable domain, its missing parts supplied by reference TRBV7-2 and TRBJ2-7, is GAGVSQSPSNKVTEKGKDVELRCDPISGHTALYWYRQSLGQGLEFLIYFQGNSAPDKSGLPSDRFSAERTGGSVSTLTIQRTQQEDSAVYLCASSLEGGAYEQYFGPGTRLTVT.

The rearrangement links TRBV7-9 to TRBJ1-6, with TRBD1 as a possible D gene (5 bases). The CDR3 contains 15 residues. Germline V gene data show CDR1 as SEHNR and CDR2 as FQNEAQ (reference sequence). The V gene lost 3 bases and the J gene lost 9 bases, with 15 bases spanning the gap. CDR3 in DNA: TGTGCCAGCAGCTTCGGGGCCACACGTTCTTCACCCCTCCACTTT. Amino acids: CASSFGATRSSPLHF.

This clonotype was detected many times. The chain carries TRBV6-2 or TRBV6-3 and TRBJ2-3, with 14 bases fitting TRBD2. CDR3 length: 18 amino acids. The trim removed 6 bases at V and 2 bases at J, leaving 10 bases unmatched. Germline V gives CDR1 MNHEY, CDR2 SVGEGT. CDR3: CASSSGLAGGSFTDTQYF. The CDR3 DNA follows: TGTGCCAGCAGCTCTGGACTAGCGGGAGGCTCCTTCACAGATACGCAGTATTTT.

The CDR3 DNA sequence: TGCAGCGTTGCTGGCTCCCCCCCCTACGAGCAGTACTTC. This codes for CSVAGSPPYEQYF. The chain links TRBV29-1 to TRBJ2-7, with D uncertain. The V and J ends lost 4 bases and 2 bases respectively, with 12 bases between them. Germline V gene sequence: CDR1 SQVTM, CDR2 ANQGSEA. This CDR3 has 13 amino acids.

This clonotype came up many times. This rearrangement joins TRBV4-3 to TRBJ1-2, with a possible D match to TRBD1 (5 bases). The CDR3 runs to 13 residues. CDR1 is LGHNA, CDR2 YSLEER, per germline. V lost 6 bases, J lost 4 bases, and 12 bases lay in between. The CDR3: CASSPGYGYGYTF. The CDR3 coding sequence is TGCGCCAGCAGTCCAGGGTACGGCTATGGCTACACCTTC.

This clonotype has ten or more counts. The CDR3 region has the DNA TGTGCCAGCAGTCTAGCTGCCGGCTCCTACAATGAGCAGTTCTTC. Its translation: CASSLAAGSYNEQFF. This chain joins TRBV6-6 and TRBJ2-1; D is possibly TRBD2 (5 bases). V was shortened by 5 bases and J by 0 bases, with 11 bases between the two germline ends. Looked up from germline, CDR1 is MNHNY and CDR2 is SVGAGI (reference sequence). The CDR3 is made up of 15 amino acids.